These 13 T cell receptor beta chains were all obtained from the same sample, sequenced in a study of CD4 and CD8 cells across lung adenocarcinoma regions (dated by TCRdb to 2017 to 2018). The protocol used for the library was PCR. TCRdb names HiSeq X Ten as the instrument used. TCRdb passed the public sequencing reads through fastp at Q25 and MiXCR, retaining productive beta sequences. Entries are consolidated by CDR3 protein sequence, retaining the most common genes and DNA. The sample includes about 4,000 distinct CDR3 sequences, with about 53% observed a single time. The ten largest clones represent 20% to 25% of the sample. Sequenced input: CD4+ T cells from the margin of a lung tumor. In light of the paper, this sample's cell subset or site label describes: tumor margin region. The receptors here all came from a female donor with lung adenocarcinoma. The CD4 and CD8 labels of this study may be unreliable.

The CDR3 protein is CASSERGLRATDTQYF. In DNA, the CDR3 is TGTGCCAGCAGTGAAAGGGGACTGAGGGCCACAGATACGCAGTATTTT. The chain is built from TRBV6-1 and TRBJ2-3, with a possible D match to TRBD2 (6 bases). Germline V gives CDR1 MNHNS, CDR2 SASEGT. CDR3 length: 16 residues. V was pared by 2 bases and J by 2 bases, with 14 bases between.

This clonotype came up a few times. The chain employs TRBV12-3 or TRBV12-4 and TRBJ1-1; D possibly corresponds to TRBD1 (6 bases). Trimming took 6 bases from V and 2 from J, leaving 16 bases between them. The CDR3 extends over 15 amino acids. Written as DNA, the CDR3 is TGTGCCAGCAGACATCCCCAGGGGACAAACACTGAAGCTTTCTTT. Translation gives CASRHPQGTNTEAFF.

V is TRBV27 and J is TRBJ2-1, with 8 bases aligning to TRBD2. The CDR3 totals 15 residues. Germline V gives CDR1 MNHEY, CDR2 SMNVEV (reference sequence). V lost 7 bases and J lost 6; bases outside the gene matches: 11. The CDR3 reads CASNWERGRGNEQFF. For the CDR3, the DNA is TGTGCCAGCAATTGGGAGCGGGGGCGGGGCAATGAGCAGTTCTTC.

The chain is built from TRBV10-1 and TRBJ2-4; tentative D call: TRBD1 (6 bases). Germline lookup yields CDR1 WNHNN and CDR2 SYGVQD (reference sequence). Between the trimmed V and J ends, which lost 2 bases and 9 bases, there was a span of 11 bases. The CDR3 consists of 13 residues. CDR3 region: CASSEADRGIQYF. In DNA, the CDR3 is TGCGCCAGCAGTGAGGCGGACAGAGGCATTCAGTACTTC.

The chain employs TRBV7-2 and TRBJ2-2, with D perhaps given as TRBD1 or TRBD2 (5 bases each). CDR3 length: 16 amino acids. V lost 4 bases and J lost 0, with 12 bases in between. Germline V lookup: CDR1 SGHTA, CDR2 FQGNSA. CDR3 protein: CASSSGTAANTGELFF. The DNA of the CDR3 is TGTGCCAGCAGCTCGGGGACGGCCGCGAACACCGGGGAGCTGTTTTTT.

In its sample, this clonotype was seen a few times. The chain has TRBV6-5 and TRBJ2-1; D is unclear. The end of the DNA fits TRBJ2-7 better, so the J call may be wrong. Germline V gives CDR1 MNHEY, CDR2 SVGAGI. There are 16 residues in the CDR3. CDR3 nucleotides: TGTGCCAGCAGTTACTCACCGTCCTTGAGCTCCTACGAGCAGTACTTC. Translated, it gives CASSYSPSLSSYEQYF.

Concerning this clonotype itself: A junction boundary mismatches the germline segment, possibly from a read error. The gene calls are TRBV27 and TRBJ2-2, with D perhaps matching TRBD2 (5 bases). Germline lookup yields CDR1 MNHEY and CDR2 SMNVEV (reference sequence). The CDR3 spans 16 residues. The CDR3 region has the DNA TGTGCCAGCCTAGACGTCCGGGCGATGAACACCGGGGAGCAGTTTTTT. Encoded protein: CASLDVRAMNTGEQFF.

A single count supports this clonotype. CDR3 nucleotides: TGTGCCAGCAGTGACTACAATGAGCAGTTCTTC. Protein product: CASSDYNEQFF. The chain uses TRBV28 and TRBJ2-1; D call uncertain. The V gene's germline CDR1 is MDHEN and CDR2 SYDVKM. V lost 5 bases and J 3 bases, leaving 2 bases between the germline ends. This CDR3 has 11 amino acids.

CDR3 bases: TGTGCCAGCAGTTACAGACAGGGGACCTACGAGCAGTACTTC. Residues: CASSYRQGTYEQYF. V gene TRBV6-5 combines with J gene TRBJ2-7; 8 bases map to TRBD1. The CDR3 is 14 amino acids. Trimming removed 2 bases from V and 2 bases from J; junction bases left unmatched: 2. Germline values: CDR1 MNHEY, CDR2 SVGAGI.

This clonotype is large. The DNA for the CDR3 is TGTGCCATCAGTGAGTCTGATCAAGAGACCCAGTACTTC. This translates into CAISESDQETQYF. The rearrangement uses TRBV10-3 and TRBJ2-5, with unresolved D. CDR3 length: 13 residues. The germline V gene encodes CDR1 ENHRY and CDR2 SYGVKD. The germline V and J ends were trimmed by 0 bases and 2 bases, with 4 bases remaining between them.

J is TRBJ2-3 and V is TRBV27; D gene uncertain. Germline V lookup: CDR1 MNHEY, CDR2 SMNVEV (reference sequence). V was pared by 0 bases and J by 6 bases, with 10 bases between. This CDR3 has 14 residues. In nucleotides, the CDR3 is TGTGCCAGCAGTTTATCGACCTCCGCCGATACGCAGTATTTT. This encodes CASSLSTSADTQYF.

This clonotype was found a few times. A much larger clone lies one base from this, so it may be a read error. Written as DNA, the CDR3 is TGCGCCAGCAGTGAGTGGCGGGGGGACGAGCAGTTCTTC. As protein: CASSEWRGDEQFF. The chain links TRBV10-2 to TRBJ2-1; 8 bases line up with TRBD2. Germline CDR1 reads WSHSY; CDR2 reads SAAADI. The CDR3 has 13 amino acids. With 1 base clipped from V and 10 bases from J, the junction kept 3 bases outside the gene matches.

CDR3 nucleotide sequence: TGTGCCAGCAGTGGCGGGGACAGCCAAGAGACCCAGTACTTC. Translating gives CASSGGDSQETQYF. The rearrangement links TRBV6-1 to TRBJ2-5, with D perhaps matching TRBD1 (7 bases). The length of the CDR3 is 14 residues. Germline V gene data show CDR1 as MNHNS and CDR2 as SASEGT. V lost 4 bases and J lost 1, with 10 bases in between.